Listed below are T cell receptor beta chains from one sample, sequenced in a study of blood T cell repertoires in COVID-19. Only in-frame clones appear in the TCRdb table, and some are missing; sequencing was by immunoSEQ multiplex PCR. Altogether over 250,000 clones are present, 70% to 90% being singletons, with the ten largest covering under 0.95%. The sample consisted of peripheral blood. All receptors come from a woman between 25 and 40 years old with acute or convalescent COVID-19. Each CDR3 is given with its conserved first and last residue. Each record gives: J gene, D gene, clone size, V gene, CDR3 protein, CDR3 DNA. The D gene is left open where the match is weak. Clone sizes are given selectively: once, few, many, or a class where the clone is expanded.

>TRBJ1-2|.|.|TRBV30
CAWSATRGGGYTF
TGTGCCTGGAGTGCGACAAGGGGGGGTGGCTACACCTTC
>TRBJ2-3|TRBD2|.|TRBV6-6
CASSPGPRLAGGKDTQYF
TGTGCCAGCAGTCCCGGCCCTCGACTAGCGGGAGGGAAAGATACGCAGTATTTT
>TRBJ2-7|TRBD1|.|TRBV29-1
CSVSLWTGAGEQYF
TGCAGCGTTAGTCTCTGGACAGGGGCTGGGGAGCAGTACTTC
>TRBJ2-7|TRBD2|.|TRBV27
CASSLRLAGPPNEQYF
TGTGCCAGCAGTTTGAGACTAGCGGGCCCGCCTAACGAGCAGTACTTC
>TRBJ2-5|TRBD1|.|TRBV2
CASSLLTGAMKTQYF
TGTGCCAGCAGTCTCTTGACAGGGGCTATGAAGACCCAGTACTTC
>TRBJ2-1|.|.|TRBV6-4
CASSDGDSYNEQFF
TGTGCCAGCAGTGACGGAGATTCCTACAATGAGCAGTTCTTC
>TRBJ2-1|TRBD2|.|TRBV7-8
CASSLARTSGRNEQFF
TGTGCCAGCAGCTTAGCCAGGACTAGCGGGAGGAATGAGCAGTTCTTC
>TRBJ2-7|.|.|TRBV25-1
CASSDRGSGQYF
TGTGCCAGCAGTGACAGGGGCTCCGGGCAGTACTTC
>TRBJ2-7|TRBD2|once|TRBV5-6
CASSRENVGLAGGWYF
TGTGCCAGCAGCCGCGAAAATGTGGGACTAGCGGGAGGGTGGTACTTC
>TRBJ2-1|TRBD2|once|TRBV19
CASSIGGLAAREQFF
TGTGCCAGTAGTATCGGCGGACTAGCGGCAAGGGAGCAGTTCTTC
>TRBJ1-5|.|.|TRBV27
CASSQLVDFRQPQHF
TGTGCCAGCAGTCAGCTGGTGGACTTCAGGCAGCCCCAGCATTTT
>TRBJ1-6|.|few|TRBV10-2
CASTSQSGEGSPLHF
TGCGCCAGCACATCTCAATCAGGGGAGGGATCACCCCTCCACTTT
>TRBJ2-5|TRBD2|.|TRBV19
CASSLTSGSQETQYF
TGTGCCAGTAGTTTAACTAGCGGGAGCCAAGAGACCCAGTACTTC
>TRBJ2-1|.|.|TRBV11-3
CASSPAAVELFDEQFF
TGTGCCAGCAGCCCCGCTGCGGTGGAGCTTTTCGATGAGCAGTTCTTC
>TRBJ1-5|.|.|TRBV4-1
CASSQGSGDSNQPQHF
TGCGCCAGCAGCCAAGGGTCCGGGGATAGCAATCAGCCCCAGCATTTT
>TRBJ2-7|.|.|TRBV30
CAWTSLKAGDIIYEQYF
TGTGCCTGGACCTCCTTAAAGGCCGGAGATATCATTTACGAGCAGTACTTC
>TRBJ1-1|TRBD1|.|TRBV29-1
CSVSITGGADTEAFF
TGCAGCGTCTCCATTACAGGGGGCGCGGACACTGAAGCTTTCTTT
>TRBJ1-1|.|.|TRBV5-1
CASSLTALNTEAFF
TGCGCCAGCAGCTTGACAGCTTTGAACACTGAAGCTTTCTTT
>TRBJ2-7|.|.|TRBV25-1
CASSESPPLGEQYF
TGTGCCAGCAGTGAATCCCCCCCCCTCGGCGAGCAGTACTTC
>TRBJ2-1|TRBD2|.|TRBV7-3
CASSLGGTSGRALYNEQFF
TGTGCCAGCAGCTTAGGGGGGACTAGCGGGAGGGCCTTGTACAATGAGCAGTTCTTC
>TRBJ2-5|TRBD2|.|TRBV13
CASSLLAGDGETQYF
TGTGCCAGCAGCTTATTAGCGGGAGACGGGGAGACCCAGTACTTC
>TRBJ2-7|.|.|TRBV6-2/TRBV6-3
CASSPTTYEQYF
TGTGCCAGCAGCCCAACTACCTACGAGCAGTACTTC
>TRBJ2-7|.|.|TRBV2
CASSVTAYEQYF
TGTGCCAGCAGTGTGACAGCCTACGAGCAGTACTTC
>TRBJ2-1|TRBD2|.|TRBV6-2/TRBV6-3
CASSKGLAGEGYEQFF
TGTGCCAGCAGTAAGGGACTAGCGGGGGAGGGCTATGAGCAGTTCTTC
>TRBJ2-6|.|.|TRBV21-1
CAMGGAGSLGANVLTF
TGTGCTATGGGAGGAGCGGGGAGTCTGGGGGCCAACGTCCTGACTTTC
>TRBJ2-5|TRBD2|.|TRBV5-6
CASSFGLAGGQETQYF
TGTGCCAGCAGCTTTGGGCTAGCGGGAGGCCAAGAGACCCAGTACTTC
>TRBJ2-7|.|.|TRBV30
CAWSVQWAEQYF
TGTGCCTGGAGTGTACAATGGGCCGAGCAGTACTTC
>TRBJ2-2|TRBD2|.|TRBV19
CASSINSGSAGELFF
TGTGCCAGTAGTATAAATAGCGGGAGTGCCGGGGAGCTGTTTTTT
>TRBJ2-7|TRBD2|.|TRBV11-2
CASSHSGTPYEQYF
TGTGCCAGCAGCCATAGCGGGACTCCCTACGAGCAGTACTTC
>TRBJ2-5|.|.|TRBV7-2
CASSLARKNQGTQYF
TGTGCCAGCAGCTTAGCGAGGAAGAACCAAGGGACCCAGTACTTC
>TRBJ2-7|TRBD2|.|TRBV18
CASSPVRGSDEQYF
TGTGCCAGCTCACCAGTTCGCGGGAGCGACGAGCAGTACTTC
>TRBJ2-2|.|.|TRBV11-2
CASSQVQGYTGELFF
TGTGCCAGCAGCCAAGTCCAGGGTTACACCGGGGAGCTGTTTTTT
>TRBJ2-3|.|.|TRBV5-1
CASSSGLERSDTQYF
TGCGCCAGCAGCTCTGGACTTGAAAGGAGTGATACGCAGTATTTT
>TRBJ2-7|TRBD2|.|TRBV11-3
CASRTKAGIGTYEQYF
TGTGCCAGCAGGACTAAAGCGGGAATAGGGACTTACGAGCAGTACTTC
>TRBJ2-7|.|.|TRBV4-3
CASSQDLARLSYEQYF
TGCGCCAGCAGCCAAGATTTGGCTAGACTTAGCTACGAGCAGTACTTC
>TRBJ1-1|.|.|TRBV12-5
CASGFWQGGIEAFF
TGTGCTAGTGGTTTTTGGCAGGGAGGGATTGAAGCTTTCTTT
>TRBJ1-5|.|.|TRBV12-3/TRBV12-4
CASSFGSNQPQHF
TGTGCCAGCAGTTTCGGTAGCAATCAGCCCCAGCATTTT
>TRBJ2-6|TRBD1|.|TRBV5-6
CASSQFAGTVLSGANVLTF
TGTGCCAGCAGCCAATTCGCCGGGACAGTTCTCTCTGGGGCCAACGTCCTGACTTTC
>TRBJ2-5|TRBD2|.|TRBV27
CASSRRLAGFQETQYF
TGTGCCAGCAGTCGAAGACTAGCTGGTTTCCAAGAGACCCAGTACTTC
>TRBJ2-7|TRBD2|.|TRBV27
CASSSELWASGNNFLGYEQYF
TGTGCCAGCAGTTCGGAATTGTGGGCTAGCGGGAATAACTTCCTCGGCTACGAGCAGTACTTC
>TRBJ2-2|.|.|TRBV19
CASSILLAPPGELFF
TGTGCCAGTAGTATTCTGCTAGCCCCTCCCGGGGAGCTGTTTTTT
>TRBJ2-3|.|.|TRBV10-3
CATSLVTDTQYF
TGTGCCACCTCCTTAGTCACAGATACGCAGTATTTT
>TRBJ2-1|TRBD2|.|TRBV6-2/TRBV6-3
CASSYSTSGGPYNEQFF
TGTGCCAGCAGTTACTCGACTAGCGGGGGACCCTACAATGAGCAGTTCTTC
>TRBJ2-3|TRBD1|.|TRBV5-3
CARSRRDRFRLIGTQYF
TGTGCCAGAAGCCGCCGGGACAGGTTTAGGTTGATTGGTACGCAGTATTTT
>TRBJ1-1|.|.|TRBV7-9
CASSLVFGGQSTEAFF
TGTGCCAGCAGCTTAGTATTCGGGGGGCAGAGCACTGAAGCTTTCTTT
>TRBJ1-4|.|.|TRBV3-1/TRBV3-2
CASSQVRVGKLFF
TGTGCCAGCAGCCAAGTGCGGGTGGGAAAACTGTTTTTT
>TRBJ1-3|.|.|TRBV5-1
CASSPGNSGNTIYF
TGCGCCAGCAGCCCAGGGAACTCTGGAAACACCATATATTTT
>TRBJ1-4|.|.|TRBV7-2
CASSLAANEKLFF
TGTGCCAGCAGCTTGGCGGCGAATGAAAAACTGTTTTTT
>TRBJ2-7|TRBD2|.|TRBV29-1
CSVGSLAGGNEQYF
TGCAGCGTTGGCTCGCTAGCGGGAGGAAACGAGCAGTACTTC
>TRBJ2-1|TRBD2|.|TRBV7-9
CASSFGAGGPRDNEQFF
TGTGCCAGCAGTTTCGGGGCGGGAGGGCCGAGAGACAATGAGCAGTTCTTC
>TRBJ1-1|TRBD1|once|TRBV5-1
CASSLTFNRGVRPEAFF
TGCGCCAGCAGCTTGACCTTCAACAGGGGAGTTCGCCCTGAAGCTTTCTTT
>TRBJ2-5|.|.|TRBV7-9
CASSLSQVQETQYF
TGTGCCAGCAGCTTATCCCAGGTCCAAGAGACCCAGTACTTC
>TRBJ2-7|TRBD2|.|TRBV4-3
CASSSFLAGTYEQYF
TGCGCCAGCAGCTCATTTCTAGCGGGAACCTACGAGCAGTACTTC
>TRBJ2-5|.|.|TRBV24-1
CATSDTGRETQYF
TGTGCCACCAGTGATACAGGGCGAGAGACCCAGTACTTC
>TRBJ1-1|.|.|TRBV7-7
CASSRDSNTEAFF
TGTGCTAGCAGCCGAGATTCTAACACTGAAGCTTTCTTT